This T cell receptor (beta chain) was sequenced in a study of shared clonotypes between healthy human individuals. The split of CD4+ cells yielded CD45RA+ naive and CD45RA-negative memory subsets. Per the original methods: Junction-only sequences produced by ImmunoSEQ had no quality scores, so filtering differed. The assay was immunoSEQ multiplex PCR, and TCRdb's table has in-frame clones only and misses some. That table gives V, J and clone size, and the DNA gave D and trimming. The sample shows roughly 2,300,000 clones, roughly 90% of them seen only once. Regarding the study as a whole: About 5% of naive CD4 clonotypes were common to a handful of donors.

Trimming left V 3 bases short and J 2 bases short, with 8 bases between. Per germline, CDR1 SGHAT and CDR2 FQDESV (reference sequence). The CDR3 runs 13 residues. About this clone: The antigen is undetermined.

J is TRBJ2-7 and V is TRBV11-1; D is unresolved. Sequenced material: naive CD4+ T cells from PBMCs. Subset defined: CD45RA+ positively selected. The sequence was collected from a man aged 18 to 29 in good health. Some clones in this sample may be carry-over from other donors' samples. The DNA of the CDR3 is TGTGCCAGCAGCTTGGGCAGACCCTACGAGCAGTACTTC. Its translation is CASSLGRPYEQYF.